This paragraph covers one TCR beta chain sequence. There are 16 residues in the CDR3. The germline V and J ends were trimmed by 8 bases and 2 bases, with 19 bases remaining between them. Germline assignment: CDR1 MRHNA and CDR2 SNTAGT. This table comes from immunoSEQ multiplex PCR, and its TCRdb copy is limited to in-frame clones, with some not included. Of more than 250,000 clones listed, over 80% are singletons. The Seattle patients, enrolled during active infection, were followed longitudinally. The sample is drawn from a study of blood T cell repertoires in COVID-19. The overall study: Sites across the United States, Italy and Spain contributed samples from acute and convalescent COVID-19. T cells, B-cell-depleted T cells, or PBMCs supplied cDNA or gDNA.

The V and J genes are TRBV6-4 and TRBJ2-1, with a tentative D call TRBD1 (6 bases). This clonotype was obtained from a woman aged 50 to 65 with COVID-19, enrolled during active disease. The sequencing input was peripheral blood. CDR3 protein: CASSQKGENTYNEQFF. The CDR3 DNA sequence: TGTGCCAGCTCACAGAAGGGGGAGAATACCTACAATGAGCAGTTCTTC.